This T cell receptor beta chain was retrieved from a study of blood T cell repertoires in COVID-19. As originally analysed: Cell counts per sample came from amplifying reference gene primers. TCRdb's table, derived via immunoSEQ multiplex PCR, lists solely in-frame clones and lacks some. Clone size and V and J calls were adopted from that table, with D and trimming inferred from the DNA. The sample yields fewer than 600,000 clones, roughly 90% seen once. This CDR3 has 15 amino acids. Trimming removed 3 bases from V and 0 bases from J; junction bases left unmatched: 0. CDR1 SGDLS and CDR2 YYNGEE come from the germline V gene. Self-reported history from a screening survey and questionnaire set each donor's cohort. Before being deemed recovered, Cohort 3 donors had two negative PCRs, clearance, or symptom resolution.

Sequencing was performed on PBMCs or T cells enriched from blood (not recorded which). The rearrangement joins TRBV9 to TRBJ2-2; TRBD2 agrees at 9 bases. The TCR comes from a woman between 40 and 55 years old who had recovered from COVID-19. The DNA for the CDR3 is TGTGCCAGCAGCGCTAGCGGGGCGAACACCGGGGAGCTGTTTTTT. Translated, it gives CASSASGANTGELFF.